The T cell receptor (beta chain) under discussion was sequenced for a study of blood T cells in healthy people across ages. Study-level results: Leaving the PBMCs unsorted stopped any conclusive comparison of naive versus antigen-experienced cells.

The donors, aged 6 to 90, were healthy Caucasians from Russia. Every donor provided 9.5 to 10 milliliters of peripheral blood. With a J-beta primer mix and a sample-barcoded 5' primer, a second PCR ran roughly 6 to 11 cycles. TCRdb re-analysed the 5' RACE reads in MiXCR, keeping a single row per CDR3 protein. Of 650,000 to 1,000,000 distinct CDR3 sequences in the sample, 30% to 45% were seen once. The germline gives CDR1 SGHKS, CDR2 YYEKEE (reference sequence). This CDR3 is 13 amino acids long. V dropped 2 bases and J dropped 4 bases, with 9 bases sitting between them. Comments on this clonotype: Its antigen is not known.

What was sequenced was blood. The receptor comes from a man younger than 35 in good health. The gene calls are TRBV5-5 and TRBJ2-5; D not certain. DNA of the CDR3: TGTGCCAGCAGCTTCTTCACGGGAGAGACCCAGTACTTC. It specifies CASSFFTGETQYF.